The 21 T cell receptor beta chains below were found in one sample sequenced in a study of cytomegalovirus exposure and HLA in healthy donors. Amplification used 60 Vbeta primers and 13 Jbeta primers. Method: immunoSEQ multiplex PCR; TCRdb's copy keeps in-frame clones and lacks some. The data hold approximately 180,000 clones, with roughly 90% observed a single time. Material for sequencing was PBMCs. Receptors were obtained from a girl under three years old in good health and CMV-seronegative.

The sample holds one count of this clone. The chain couples TRBV25-1 to TRBJ2-1; weak D call: TRBD2 (5 bases). The CDR3 has 14 residues. Germline V gene data show CDR1 as MGHDK and CDR2 as SYGVNS. The V end was cut by 2 bases, the J end by 6 bases, with 11 bases between. This chain's CDR3 is CASSERRLVNEQFF. CDR3 nucleotides: TGTGCCAGCAGTGAAAGGAGGCTAGTCAATGAGCAGTTCTTC.

J is TRBJ1-6 and V is TRBV5-8; D not resolved. The CDR3 length is 14 residues. Trimming cost V 1 base and J 4 bases, with 6 bases left between them. Germline CDR1 reads SGHTS; CDR2 reads YDEGEE. The chain's CDR3 is CASSLFPYNSPLHF. The CDR3 DNA follows: TGTGCCAGCAGCTTGTTTCCTTATAATTCACCCCTCCACTTT. The entire variable domain, with the rest obtained from reference TRBV5-8 and TRBJ1-6, is as follows: EAGVTQSPTHLIKTRGQQATLRCSPISGHTSVYWYQQALGLGLQFLLWYDEGEERNRGNFPPRFSGRQFPNYSSELNVNALELEDSALYLCASSLFPYNSPLHFGNGTRLTVT.

This chain connects TRBV7-6 to TRBJ2-3; 12 bases are a match to TRBD2. The germline V gene encodes CDR1 SGHVS and CDR2 FNYEAQ. The CDR3 spans 15 residues. The V gene end was trimmed by 5 bases and the J gene end by 4 bases; junction bases not matched to a gene: 4. The CDR3 spells CASSQLAGGPDTQYF. The CDR3, as DNA: TGTGCCAGCAGCCAACTAGCGGGAGGCCCAGATACGCAGTATTTT.

The genes are TRBV7-3 and TRBJ2-2; the match to TRBD2 covers 9 bases. The germline gives CDR1 SGHTA, CDR2 FQGTGA. CDR3 length: 20 residues. Trimming cost V 2 bases and J 5 bases; bases outside gene matches: 18. CDR3: CASSLPFGVSSGTRTGELFF. The CDR3 DNA reads TGTGCCAGCAGCTTACCGTTCGGGGTCTCTAGCGGGACAAGAACCGGGGAGCTGTTTTTT.

The chain links TRBV7-2 to TRBJ2-5, with a tentative D call TRBD2 (6 bases). The closer fit of TRBJ2-7 to the DNA end suggests the J call may be wrong. The CDR3 is 15 residues long. Germline V lookup: CDR1 SGHTA, CDR2 FQGNSA. The CDR3 nucleotides are TGTGCCAGCAGCTTAGTAGGTTCGGGAGAGATCGAGCAGTACTTC. This gives the protein CASSLVGSGEIEQYF.

V is TRBV6-1 and J is TRBJ2-5, with D uncertain. The V end was cut by 2 bases, the J end by 1 base, with 8 bases between. Germline values: CDR1 MNHNS, CDR2 SASEGT. The CDR3 runs to 14 residues. CDR3 DNA sequence: TGTGCCAGCAGTGAAAGATTGGCCCAAGAGACCCAGTACTTC. Its translation is CASSERLAQETQYF.

The CDR3 DNA follows: TGCAGCCCGGTACTCCCCTACGAGCAGTACTTC. It encodes CSPVLPYEQYF. The V gene is TRBV29-1, the J gene TRBJ2-7, with D uncertain. Trimming pared 8 bases from V and 2 bases from J, leaving 10 bases between. CDR1 and CDR2 (germline): SQVTM, ANQGSEA. The CDR3 runs 11 residues.

This chain connects TRBV5-4 to TRBJ2-1; TRBD2 might be the D (5 bases). The CDR3 has 17 residues. The germline CDR1 and CDR2 sequences are SGHNT and YYREEE (reference sequence). Trimming removed 2 bases at V and 0 bases at J, with 15 bases between. The CDR3 sequence: CASSFSFGGSSYNEQFF. The CDR3 DNA is TGTGCCAGCAGCTTCTCCTTTGGAGGTAGCTCCTACAATGAGCAGTTCTTC.

V and J are TRBV5-1 and TRBJ1-1; 7 positions agree with TRBD1. This CDR3 is 14 amino acids long. Germline V gene data show CDR1 as SGHRS and CDR2 as YFSETQ. V gave up 3 bases and J gave up 0 bases; unmatched junction bases: 2. This CDR3 is CASSSGQMNTEAFF. The CDR3 DNA sequence: TGCGCCAGCAGCTCGGGACAGATGAACACTGAAGCTTTCTTT.

This clone has just a few counts. The J gene is TRBJ2-3, the V gene TRBV29-1; the D gene is possibly TRBD1 (6 bases). Per germline, CDR1 SQVTM and CDR2 ANQGSEA. V was trimmed by 3 bases and J by 0 bases, leaving 10 bases between them. CDR3 size: 14 residues. In DNA, the CDR3 is TGCAGCGTTGACAGGGGCGCTAGCACAGATACGCAGTATTTT. This codes for CSVDRGASTDTQYF.

The chain uses TRBV7-9 and TRBJ2-5; 8 bases align to TRBD1. The ends lost 7 bases at V and 4 bases at J; junction bases unmatched: 20. Germline loops: CDR1 SEHNR, CDR2 FQNEAQ (reference sequence). This CDR3 is built from 18 residues. The CDR3 sequence: CASTLPTQGAGITETQYF. In DNA form, the CDR3 reads TGTGCCAGCACCCTACCGACCCAGGGGGCGGGGATCACAGAGACCCAGTACTTC.

This clone was picked up one time. The chain couples TRBV14 to TRBJ1-2, with TRBD1 identical over 8 bases. The CDR3 has 13 residues. Germline V gene sequence: CDR1 SGHDN, CDR2 FVKESK. J gave up 4 bases and V 8 bases, and 6 bases lay outside the gene matches. CDR3 in amino acids: CASAQQGGYGYTF. CDR3 bases: TGTGCCAGCGCCCAACAGGGGGGCTATGGCTACACCTTC.

The chain carries TRBV29-1 and TRBJ2-5; 12 bases map to TRBD2. CDR3 length: 16 residues. V lost 0 bases and J lost 4; bases outside the gene matches: 6. CDR1 is SQVTM, CDR2 ANQGSEA, per germline. The CDR3 DNA follows: TGCAGCGTTGAAGAGTATGCTAGCGGGAGGGCAGAGACCCAGTACTTC. This translates into CSVEEYASGRAETQYF.

The rearrangement links TRBV5-8 to TRBJ1-3, with D unresolved. CDR3 length: 15 residues. Germline CDR1 is SGHTS and CDR2 is YDEGEE. Trimming cost V 1 base and J 6 bases, with 14 bases left between them. CDR3 sequence: CASSLRTAGSNTIYF. Written as DNA, the CDR3 is TGTGCCAGCAGCTTGCGGACGGCGGGCTCAAACACCATATATTTT.

As DNA, the CDR3 is TGTGCCAGCAGCACCGGGACTCGTGAAGAGACCCAGTACTTC. Encoded protein: CASSTGTREETQYF. The V and J genes are TRBV9 and TRBJ2-5, with D possibly being TRBD2 (6 bases). There are 14 residues in the CDR3. Germline values: CDR1 SGDLS, CDR2 YYNGEE. V was pared by 4 bases and J by 3 bases, with 13 bases between.

This chain joins TRBV6-5 and TRBJ1-4, with 8 bases fitting TRBD1. J lost 5 bases, V lost 0 bases, and 2 bases had no gene match. This CDR3 is built from 15 residues. The germline V gene has CDR1 MNHEY and CDR2 SVGAGI. Written as DNA, the CDR3 is TGTGCCAGCAGTTACTCCGGACAGGGAAATGAAAAACTGTTTTTT. Translation gives CASSYSGQGNEKLFF.

V usage is TRBV5-1 and J usage is TRBJ1-2; TRBD1 is a possible D gene (6 bases). The V and J ends lost 6 bases and 1 base respectively, with 22 bases between them. There are 17 residues in the CDR3. The germline V gene encodes CDR1 SGHRS and CDR2 YFSETQ. CDR3 sequence (DNA): TGCGCCAGCAACACTATACCCAGGGGCGGAGATAACTATGGCTACACCTTC. Protein: CASNTIPRGGDNYGYTF.

The V gene is TRBV2, the J gene TRBJ2-4; TRBD2 matches at 12 bases. V shed 3 bases, J shed 0 bases, and the junction held 6 bases outside the gene matches. Germline CDR1 reads SNHLY; CDR2 reads FYNNEI. CDR3 length: 18 amino acids. In nucleotides, the CDR3 is TGTGCCAGCAGTGAGAAGCTAGCGGGAGGGCTAGCCAAAAACATTCAGTACTTC. This gives the protein CASSEKLAGGLAKNIQYF.

The CDR3 DNA sequence: TGCGCCAGCAGCCATGCCGGGACTAGCTTTCGGAGCTCCTACAATGAGCAGTTCTTC. This translates into CASSHAGTSFRSSYNEQFF. This rearrangement joins TRBV4-1 to TRBJ2-1; 9 bases fit TRBD2. The V gene end was trimmed by 3 bases and the J gene end by 0 bases; junction bases not matched to a gene: 12. This CDR3 has 19 residues. CDR1 is MGHRA and CDR2 is YSYEKL in the germline V gene.

This clone came up once. The gene calls are TRBV4-1 and TRBJ1-1; D is possibly TRBD1 (6 bases). Germline-derived CDR1 and CDR2 are MGHRA and YSYEKL. With 0 bases removed from V and 10 bases from J, the gap between germline ends came to 12 bases. The CDR3 consists of 13 residues. The CDR3 region is CASSQERSTGAFF. CDR3 bases: TGCGCCAGCAGCCAAGAACGGTCGACAGGAGCTTTCTTT.

V gene TRBV4-2 combines with J gene TRBJ2-7, with 11 bases lining up with TRBD2. J lost 1 base, V lost 0 bases, and 8 bases had no gene match. This CDR3 region has 18 residues. The germline CDR1 and CDR2 sequences are LGHNA and YNFKEQ. CDR3 loop: CASSQDHRLAGGSYEQYF. For the CDR3, the DNA is TGTGCCAGCAGCCAAGATCACCGTCTAGCGGGAGGATCCTACGAGCAGTACTTC.